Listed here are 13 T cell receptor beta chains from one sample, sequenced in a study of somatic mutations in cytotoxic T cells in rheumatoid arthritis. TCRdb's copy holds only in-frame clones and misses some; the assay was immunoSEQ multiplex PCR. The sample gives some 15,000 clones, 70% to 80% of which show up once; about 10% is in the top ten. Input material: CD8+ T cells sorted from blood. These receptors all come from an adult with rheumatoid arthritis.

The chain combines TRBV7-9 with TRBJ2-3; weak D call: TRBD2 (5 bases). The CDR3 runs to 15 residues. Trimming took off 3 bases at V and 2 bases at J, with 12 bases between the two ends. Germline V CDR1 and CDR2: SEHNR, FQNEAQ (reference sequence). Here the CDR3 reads CASSLTGGLTDTQYF. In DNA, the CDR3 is TGTGCCAGCAGCTTGACCGGCGGGCTCACAGATACGCAGTATTTT.

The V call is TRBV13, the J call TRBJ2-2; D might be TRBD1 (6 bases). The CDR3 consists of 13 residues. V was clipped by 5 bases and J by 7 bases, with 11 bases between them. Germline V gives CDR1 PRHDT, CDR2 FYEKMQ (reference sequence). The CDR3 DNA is TGTGCCAGCAGCGCAACCAGGGGCGGGGAGCTGTTTTTT. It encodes CASSATRGGELFF.

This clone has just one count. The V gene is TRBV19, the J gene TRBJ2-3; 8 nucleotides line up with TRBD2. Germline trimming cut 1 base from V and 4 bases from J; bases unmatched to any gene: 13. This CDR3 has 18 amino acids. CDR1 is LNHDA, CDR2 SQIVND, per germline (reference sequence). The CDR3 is CASSIGPGGGSFADTQYF. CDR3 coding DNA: TGTGCCAGTAGTATAGGGCCCGGGGGGGGAAGTTTTGCAGATACGCAGTATTTT.

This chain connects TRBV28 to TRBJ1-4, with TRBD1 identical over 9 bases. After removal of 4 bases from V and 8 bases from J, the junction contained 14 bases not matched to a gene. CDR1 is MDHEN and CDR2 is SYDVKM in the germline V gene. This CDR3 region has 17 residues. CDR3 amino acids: CASSSPTGGSVWEKLFF. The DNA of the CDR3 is TGTGCCAGCAGTTCTCCGACAGGGGGGTCAGTTTGGGAAAAACTGTTTTTT.

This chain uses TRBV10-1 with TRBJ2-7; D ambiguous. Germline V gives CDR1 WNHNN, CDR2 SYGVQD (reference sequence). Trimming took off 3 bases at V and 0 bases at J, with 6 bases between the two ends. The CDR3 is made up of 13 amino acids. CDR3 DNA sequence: TGCGCCAGCAGTGAATCCCGCTCCTACGAGCAGTACTTC. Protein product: CASSESRSYEQYF.

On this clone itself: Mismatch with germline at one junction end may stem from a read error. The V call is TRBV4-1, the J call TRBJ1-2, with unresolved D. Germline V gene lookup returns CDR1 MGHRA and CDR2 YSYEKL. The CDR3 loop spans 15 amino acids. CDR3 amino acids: CASRRAGGRAYGYTF. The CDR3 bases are TGTGCCAGCAGAAGAGCGGGCGGGAGAGCCTATGGCTACACCTTC.

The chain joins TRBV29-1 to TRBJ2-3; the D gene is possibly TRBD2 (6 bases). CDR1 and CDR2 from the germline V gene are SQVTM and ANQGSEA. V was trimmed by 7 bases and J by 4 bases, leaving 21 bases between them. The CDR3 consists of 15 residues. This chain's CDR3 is CSAGFGGRTSDTQYF. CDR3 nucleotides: TGCAGCGCCGGCTTCGGGGGACGCACCTCAGATACGCAGTATTTT.

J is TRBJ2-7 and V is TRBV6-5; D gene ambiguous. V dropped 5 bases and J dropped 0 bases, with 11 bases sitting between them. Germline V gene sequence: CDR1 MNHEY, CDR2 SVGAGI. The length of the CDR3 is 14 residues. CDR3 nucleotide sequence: TGTGCCAGCAGTATACGGCCAAGCTCCTACGAGCAGTACTTC. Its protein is CASSIRPSSYEQYF.

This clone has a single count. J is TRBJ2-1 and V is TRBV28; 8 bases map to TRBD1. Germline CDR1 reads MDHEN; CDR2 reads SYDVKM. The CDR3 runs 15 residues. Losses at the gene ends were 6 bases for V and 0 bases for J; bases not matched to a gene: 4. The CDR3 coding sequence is TGTGCCAGCAGAGGGGGACAGGACTCCTACAATGAGCAGTTCTTC. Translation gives CASRGGQDSYNEQFF.

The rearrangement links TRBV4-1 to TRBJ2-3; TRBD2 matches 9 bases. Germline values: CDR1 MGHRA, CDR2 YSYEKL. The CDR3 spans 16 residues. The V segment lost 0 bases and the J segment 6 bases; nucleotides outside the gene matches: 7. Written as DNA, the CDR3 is TGCGCCAGCAGCCAAGAGCTTAGCGGGGGTACGGATACGCAGTATTTT. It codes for CASSQELSGGTDTQYF.

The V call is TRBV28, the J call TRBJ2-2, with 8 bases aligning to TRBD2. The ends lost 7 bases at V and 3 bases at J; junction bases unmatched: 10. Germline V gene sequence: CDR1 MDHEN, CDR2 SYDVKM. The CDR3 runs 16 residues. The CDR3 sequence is CASTSSGGGHTGELFF. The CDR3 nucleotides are TGTGCCAGCACCTCGTCGGGCGGGGGGCACACCGGGGAGCTGTTTTTT.

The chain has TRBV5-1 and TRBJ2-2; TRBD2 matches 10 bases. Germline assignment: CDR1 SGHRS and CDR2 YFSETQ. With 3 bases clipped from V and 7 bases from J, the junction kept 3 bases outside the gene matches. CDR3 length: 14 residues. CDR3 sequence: CASSSGTSVGELFF. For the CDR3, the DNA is TGCGCCAGCAGCTCCGGGACTAGCGTCGGGGAGCTGTTTTTT.

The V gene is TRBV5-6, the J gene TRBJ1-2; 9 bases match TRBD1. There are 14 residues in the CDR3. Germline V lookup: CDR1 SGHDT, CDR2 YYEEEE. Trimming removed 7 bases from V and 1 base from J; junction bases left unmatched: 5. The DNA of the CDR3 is TGTGCCAGCGGCCACAGGGGGCATAACTATGGCTACACCTTC. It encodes CASGHRGHNYGYTF.